The next 12 T cell receptor beta chains were all read from a single sample in a study of blood T cell repertoires in COVID-19. TCRdb's table, derived via immunoSEQ multiplex PCR, lists solely in-frame clones and lacks some. The sample lists a few hundred thousand clones, around 87% occurring once. Sequenced input: peripheral blood. These receptor sequences come from a woman aged 70-85 years with active or convalescent COVID-19.

V and J are TRBV11-2 and TRBJ1-1; D is undetermined. The ends were cut back, 5 bases at V and 3 bases at J, with 16 bases in the middle. This CDR3 is 15 amino acids long. Germline CDR1 is SGHAT and CDR2 is FQNNGV. Here the CDR3 DNA reads TGTGCCAGCAGCGGCACTATCGGGTTGGACACTGAAGCTTTCTTT. The encoded protein is CASSGTIGLDTEAFF.

This sequence joins TRBV14 and TRBJ1-1; D gene unclear. Germline CDR1 and CDR2: SGHDN and FVKESK. Deletions cut 4 bases from V and 3 bases from J, with 12 bases between. This CDR3 is built from 14 residues. The CDR3 spells CASSLFLRDTEAFF. CDR3 sequence (DNA): TGTGCCAGCAGCCTCTTCCTGAGGGACACTGAAGCTTTCTTT.

The chain employs TRBV5-1 and TRBJ2-4; tentatively, D is TRBD2 (5 bases). V lost 4 bases and J lost 8, with 16 bases in between. The CDR3 runs to 14 residues. CDR1 SGHRS and CDR2 YFSETQ come from the germline V gene. The CDR3 nucleotides are TGCGCCAGCAGCCGATCGGACGCGAGGGACATTCAGTACTTC. It is translated as CASSRSDARDIQYF.

The chain carries TRBV5-1 and TRBJ1-6; 7 bases align to TRBD1. V trimming: 4 bases; J trimming: 10 bases; junction bases outside the gene matches: 5. Germline CDR1 reads SGHRS; CDR2 reads YFSETQ. The CDR3 spans 13 residues. The DNA of the CDR3 is TGCGCCAGCAGCCCGGGACAGTTATCACCCCTCCACTTT. Protein product: CASSPGQLSPLHF.

V is TRBV2 and J is TRBJ2-6, with TRBD1 identical over 7 bases. There are 18 residues in the CDR3. CDR1 SNHLY and CDR2 FYNNEI come from the germline V gene. Unmatched junction bases numbered 11, after V lost 6 bases and J lost 0 bases. The CDR3 DNA reads TGTGCCAGCAGACCCGACAGGGACAAAACCTCTGGGGCCAACGTCCTGACTTTC. Encoded protein: CASRPDRDKTSGANVLTF.

The chain links TRBV7-8 to TRBJ1-1, with D possibly TRBD1 on 6 matching bases. Germline assignment: CDR1 SGHVS and CDR2 FQNEAQ. This CDR3 contains 13 residues. V dropped 5 bases and J dropped 4 bases, with 11 bases sitting between them. The CDR3 DNA sequence: TGTGCCAGCAGCCGAGGGGGAGGCACTGAAGCTTTCTTT. The encoded protein is CASSRGGGTEAFF. The variable domain in full, with the rest retrieved from reference TRBV7-8 and TRBJ1-1, is GAGVSQSPRYKVAKRGQDVALRCDPISGHVSLFWYQQALGQGPEFLTYFQNEAQLDKSGLPSDRFFAERPEGSVSTLKIQRTQQEDSAVYLCASSRGGGTEAFFGQGTRLTVV.

The genes are TRBV4-1 and TRBJ1-6, with D perhaps TRBD1 (5 bases). The V gene's germline CDR1 is MGHRA and CDR2 YSYEKL. The CDR3 runs 15 residues. Trimming took off 3 bases at V and 9 bases at J, with 15 bases between the two ends. For the CDR3, the DNA is TGCGCCAGCAGCCAGCTGACAGCGGGGGGTTCACCCCTCCACTTT. Protein: CASSQLTAGGSPLHF.

This chain connects TRBV7-8 to TRBJ2-3; unclear D gene. V shed 3 bases and J shed 2 bases, with 9 bases lying between them. Per the germline V gene, CDR1 is SGHVS and CDR2 is FQNEAQ. The CDR3 length is 14 residues. Here the CDR3 DNA reads TGTGCCAGCAGCTTCGTGGGCCCCACAGATACGCAGTATTTT. This translates into CASSFVGPTDTQYF.

This clone came up a few times. The CDR3 coding sequence is TGTGCCAGCAGCGGGAGATTCGTCAATGAGCAGTTCTTC. It specifies CASSGRFVNEQFF. V gene TRBV9 combines with J gene TRBJ2-1, with unresolved D. Germline-derived CDR1 and CDR2 are SGDLS and YYNGEE. Trimming took off 3 bases at V and 6 bases at J, with 10 bases between the two ends. The CDR3 length is 13 residues.

Only a few counts were recorded for this clone. The chain combines TRBV19 with TRBJ1-4; tentative D call: TRBD1 (5 bases). V lost 4 bases to trimming and J lost 5 bases, with 11 bases between them. CDR3 length: 14 amino acids. Per germline, CDR1 LNHDA and CDR2 SQIVND (reference sequence). The CDR3 DNA reads TGTGCCAGTAGTACCCAGGGCGGCAATGAAAAACTGTTTTTT. Its protein product is CASSTQGGNEKLFF.

In DNA, the CDR3 is TGTGCCAGAGCGAAGCGGGAGACCTCCTACAATGAGCAGTTCTTC. Residues: CARAKRETSYNEQFF. The rearrangement joins TRBV21-1 to TRBJ2-1; TRBD2 reflects the table's D call only, with no check against the DNA. TRBV21-1 is a pseudogene locus. The CDR3 totals 15 residues.

The rearrangement links TRBV24-1 to TRBJ2-1; 10 nucleotides line up with TRBD2. The ends lost 1 base at V and 5 bases at J; junction bases unmatched: 4. CDR1 and CDR2 from the germline V gene are KGHDR and SFDVKD. The CDR3 covers 16 residues. The CDR3 loop is CATSDFTSGADNEQFF. CDR3 sequence (DNA): TGTGCCACCAGTGATTTCACTAGCGGGGCAGACAATGAGCAGTTCTTC.